Listed here are 10 T cell receptor beta chains from one sample, sequenced in a study of T cells in Graves' hyperthyroidism and ophthalmopathy. RNA transcripts were the template for amplifying TCR beta CDR3 regions. Primed by the HTBI set, a first-round RT-PCR was run on the TCR CDR3. From the multiplex PCR reads, TCRdb called clonotypes with MiXCR, one entry per CDR3 protein. The sample has some 600,000 distinct CDR3 sequences, more than 11% seen once; the top ten hold around 5.4%. Sample: blood. These receptors all stem from a woman under 40 with Graves' hyperthyroidism that later progressed to Graves' ophthalmopathy.

This clonotype was observed many times. The CDR3 DNA reads as TGTGCCACCAGGACATCTGAAAAACTGTTTTTT. It codes for CATRTSEKLFF. The rearrangement uses TRBV19 and TRBJ1-4, with TRBD1 as a possible D gene (5 bases). CDR3 size: 11 residues. Between the trimmed V and J ends, which lost 10 bases and 7 bases, there was a span of 10 bases. Germline V CDR1 and CDR2: LNHDA, SQIVND (reference sequence). Combining the CDR3 with reference TRBV19 and TRBJ1-4 gives the whole variable domain DGGITQSPKYLFRKEGQNVTLSCEQNLNHDAMYWYRQDPGQGLRLIYYSQIVNDFQKGDIAEGYSVSREKKESFPLTVTSAQKNPTAFYLCATRTSEKLFFGSGTQLSVL.

V and J are TRBV29-1 and TRBJ2-2, with D possibly called TRBD1 or TRBD2 (5 bases each). The CDR3 is made up of 14 amino acids. Deletions cut 6 bases from V and 8 bases from J, with 19 bases between. In germline, CDR1 is SQVTM, CDR2 ANQGSEA. The CDR3 DNA sequence: TGCAGCGTCCCCCACGGGACCTTTCCGGGGGAGCTGTTTTTT. Protein sequence: CSVPHGTFPGELFF.

This clonotype was seen repeatedly, ten times or more. The chain uses TRBV12-3 or TRBV12-4 and TRBJ2-2, with D uncertain. The ends were cut back, 3 bases at V and 5 bases at J, with 10 bases in the middle. The CDR3 length is 14 residues. CDR3 sequence reads: CASSFASRTGELFF. DNA of the CDR3: TGTGCCAGCAGTTTTGCCAGCAGGACCGGGGAGCTGTTTTTT.

The chain combines TRBV19 with TRBJ1-2, with D possibly TRBD1 on 6 matching bases. The V gene lost 10 bases and the J gene lost 6 bases, with 18 bases spanning the gap. Per the germline V gene, CDR1 is LNHDA and CDR2 is SQIVND (reference sequence). The CDR3 sequence is 13 residues long. CDR3 loop: CANHGQGGDGYTF. CDR3 bases: TGTGCCAACCACGGCCAAGGGGGTGATGGCTACACCTTC. The variable domain in full, completed from reference TRBV19 and TRBJ1-2, reads DGGITQSPKYLFRKEGQNVTLSCEQNLNHDAMYWYRQDPGQGLRLIYYSQIVNDFQKGDIAEGYSVSREKKESFPLTVTSAQKNPTAFYLCANHGQGGDGYTFGSGTRLTVV.

This clonotype was counted ten times or more. The chain links TRBV4-1 to TRBJ2-1; D remains ambiguous. Germline V gene sequence: CDR1 MGHRA, CDR2 YSYEKL. There are 12 residues in the CDR3. Deletions cut 4 bases from V and 7 bases from J, with 8 bases between. The DNA for the CDR3 is TGCGCCAGCAGCCCGAACGGGAATGAGCAGTTCTTC. Its translation: CASSPNGNEQFF.

The chain couples TRBV6-5 to TRBJ2-6; D is unresolved. Trimming took 3 bases from V and 0 from J, leaving 6 bases between them. The length of the CDR3 is 15 residues. The V gene's germline CDR1 is MNHEY and CDR2 SVGAGI. The CDR3 region is CASSYSSSGANVLTF. The CDR3 bases are TGTGCCAGCAGTTATAGTTCCTCTGGGGCCAACGTCCTGACTTTC.

This clonotype showed up many times. V and J are TRBV10-2 and TRBJ2-1; 7 positions agree with TRBD2. The CDR3 extends over 15 amino acids. Germline CDR1 and CDR2: WSHSY and SAAADI. Trimming at V came to 3 bases and at J to 0 bases, leaving 2 bases not matched to a gene. CDR3 nucleotide sequence: TGCGCCAGCAGTGACCGCGGGGGCTCCTACAATGAGCAGTTCTTC. Its translation: CASSDRGGSYNEQFF.

This clonotype was counted a few times. J is TRBJ2-7 and V is TRBV19; TRBD1 agrees at 10 bases. With 3 bases clipped from V and 2 bases from J, the junction kept 4 bases outside the gene matches. The CDR3 sequence is 15 residues long. Germline CDR1 LNHDA, CDR2 SQIVND (reference sequence). The CDR3 nucleotides are TGTGCCAGTAGTATCTCGGACAGGGGGACCTACGAGCAGTACTTC. Amino acids: CASSISDRGTYEQYF.

This sequence joins TRBV7-6 and TRBJ2-7; 7 nucleotides agree with TRBD1. Germline V gene sequence: CDR1 SGHVS, CDR2 FNYEAQ. CDR3 length: 16 residues. V gave up 0 bases and J gave up 1 base; unmatched junction bases: 6. CDR3 coding DNA: TGTGCCAGCAGCTTAGCGCCTGGACAGGATTCCTACGAGCAGTACTTC. This sequence encodes CASSLAPGQDSYEQYF.

There are many counts of this clonotype. The V gene is TRBV28, the J gene TRBJ2-7, with 10 bases aligning to TRBD1. Germline lookup yields CDR1 MDHEN and CDR2 SYDVKM. This CDR3 region has 13 residues. Unmatched junction bases numbered 5, after V lost 7 bases and J lost 5 bases. The CDR3: CASNPGQGDEQYF. The CDR3 DNA reads as TGTGCCAGCAATCCTGGACAGGGGGACGAGCAGTACTTC.